Here is one TCR beta chain with its context. Antigen specificity is unknown. The data belong to a study of shared clonotypes between healthy human individuals. The table came from immunoSEQ multiplex PCR; TCRdb's copy has only in-frame clones and leaves some out. Of some 1,400,000 clones listed, about 96% are singletons. A CD45RA-negative memory subset and a CD45RA+ naive subset were separated from the CD4+ cells. Overall study results and limits: Naive subsets generally had larger estimated richness than memory subsets. Clonotypes that were shared across a handful of donors made up roughly 5% of naive CD4 clonotypes.

V gave up 3 bases and J gave up 2 bases, with 3 bases separating them. CDR1 and CDR2 from the germline V gene are MNHNY and SVGAGI (reference sequence). CDR3 length: 12 amino acids. V and J are TRBV6-6 and TRBJ2-3; D not certain. Sequencing was carried out using naive CD4+ T cells sorted from blood. Subset meaning: CD45RA+ positively selected. The source is a man between 25 and 39 years old in good health. The chain's CDR3 is CASSYDTDTQYF. The CDR3 region has the DNA TGTGCCAGCAGTTATGACACAGATACGCAGTATTTT.